The clone carrying this T cell receptor beta chain was observed a handful of times. Germline CDR1 and CDR2: MDHEN and SYDVKM. Deletions cut 11 bases from V and 2 bases from J, with 13 bases between. The CDR3 extends over 12 amino acids. The data were taken from a study of blood T cell repertoires in COVID-19. Whole-study context: Samples came from the United States, Italy and Spain, spanning acute and convalescent COVID-19. Sources were T cells, B-cell-depleted T cells, or PBMCs; the material itself was cDNA or gDNA.

Assay: immunoSEQ multiplex PCR; the TCRdb copy retains only in-frame clones and omits some. The data show roughly 16,000 clones, under 90% seen once. What was sequenced was peripheral blood. The chain carries TRBV28 and TRBJ2-7; D perhaps matches TRBD2 (6 bases). The TCR originated in a human donor in a cohort sampled during active COVID-19. CDR3 protein: CACGTGTYEQYF. The DNA for the CDR3 is TGTGCCTGCGGGACCGGAACCTACGAGCAGTACTTC. Looking up the rest from reference TRBV28 and TRBJ2-7 gives the full variable domain: DVKVTQSSRYLVKRTGEKVFLECVQDMDHENMFWYRQDPGLGLRLIYFSYDVKMKEKGDIPEGYSVSREKKERFSLILESASTNQTSMYLCACGTGTYEQYFGPGTRLTVT.